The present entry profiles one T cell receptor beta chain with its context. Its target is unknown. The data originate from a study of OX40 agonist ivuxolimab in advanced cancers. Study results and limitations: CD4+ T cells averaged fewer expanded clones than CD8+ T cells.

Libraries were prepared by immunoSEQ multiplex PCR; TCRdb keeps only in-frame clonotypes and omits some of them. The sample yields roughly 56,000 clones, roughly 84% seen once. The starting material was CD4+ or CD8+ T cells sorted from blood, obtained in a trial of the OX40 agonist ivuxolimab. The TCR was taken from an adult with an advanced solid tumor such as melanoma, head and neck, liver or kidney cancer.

Here the CDR3 DNA reads TGCGCCAGCAGCCAAGTCCCGGGACTAGCGGGGGAGCTCCAAGAGACCCAGTACTTC. Translated, it gives CASSQVPGLAGELQETQYF. This chain links TRBV4-1 with TRBJ2-5, with TRBD2 matching 14 bases. The junction had 8 bases not matched to a gene; V was cut back by 1 base and J by 1 base. The CDR3 has 19 amino acids. CDR1 is MGHRA, CDR2 YSYEKL, per germline.